This TCR beta chain was profiled in a study of T-cell memory formation after mild COVID-19. Constant-segment primers were used for 5'RACE, and the resulting TCR alpha and TCR beta cDNA libraries carried sample barcodes and UMIs. Via MiXCR, TCRdb re-called the 5' RACE reads, giving one row per CDR3 protein. The data contain some 250,000 distinct CDR3 sequences, roughly 10% of them singletons. Note on this clonotype: As yet, its antigen is unknown.

J was trimmed by 3 bases and V by 9 bases; bases with no gene match: 4. Germline V gene sequence: CDR1 MNHNS, CDR2 SASEGT. The CDR3 spans 13 residues. Study-level results: Cross-reactive memory appears to have joined, as suggested by some responding clones showing up in pre-infection memory. Whether second-wave clones peaking at day 37 were SARS-CoV-2 specific went unconfirmed. Clones which contracted sat mainly in CM and EM if CD4+, and in EMRA if CD8+.

This chain uses TRBV6-1 with TRBJ2-5; TRBD1 matches at 10 bases. The specimen sequenced was PBMCs or a T cell subset sorted from them (not recorded which). The sequence was obtained from a man between 18 and 29 years old who had mild COVID-19 (a few samples of this study predate the infection). Cell type and time point are not known. CDR3 protein: CASGTGVEETQYF. The DNA for the CDR3 is TGTGCCAGTGGGACAGGGGTCGAAGAGACCCAGTACTTC.